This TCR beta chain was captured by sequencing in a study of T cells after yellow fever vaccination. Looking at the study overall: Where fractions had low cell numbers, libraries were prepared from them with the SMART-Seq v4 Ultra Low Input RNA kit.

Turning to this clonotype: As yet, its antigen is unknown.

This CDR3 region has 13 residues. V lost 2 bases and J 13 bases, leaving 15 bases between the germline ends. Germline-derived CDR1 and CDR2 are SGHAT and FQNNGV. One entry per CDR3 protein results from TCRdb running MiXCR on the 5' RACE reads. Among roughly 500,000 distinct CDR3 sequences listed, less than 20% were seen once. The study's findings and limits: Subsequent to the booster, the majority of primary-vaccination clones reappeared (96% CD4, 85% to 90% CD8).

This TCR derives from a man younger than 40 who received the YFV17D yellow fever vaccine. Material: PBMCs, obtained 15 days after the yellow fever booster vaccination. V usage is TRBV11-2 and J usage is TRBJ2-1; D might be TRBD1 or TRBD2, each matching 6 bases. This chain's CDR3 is CASSLWGAWDQFF. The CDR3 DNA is TGTGCCAGCAGCTTATGGGGGGCCTGGGACCAGTTCTTC.